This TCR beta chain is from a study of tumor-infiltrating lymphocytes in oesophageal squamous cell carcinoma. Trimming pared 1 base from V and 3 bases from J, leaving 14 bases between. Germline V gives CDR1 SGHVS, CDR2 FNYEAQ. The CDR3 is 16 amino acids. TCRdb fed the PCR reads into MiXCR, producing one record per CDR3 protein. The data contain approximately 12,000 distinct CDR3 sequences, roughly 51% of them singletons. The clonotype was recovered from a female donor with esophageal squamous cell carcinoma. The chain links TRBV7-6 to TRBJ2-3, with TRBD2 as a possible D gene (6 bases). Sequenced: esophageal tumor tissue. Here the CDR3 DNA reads TGTGCCAGCAGCTTAGGGCGGGGAAGAAGGACAGATACGCAGTATTTT. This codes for CASSLGRGRRTDTQYF.